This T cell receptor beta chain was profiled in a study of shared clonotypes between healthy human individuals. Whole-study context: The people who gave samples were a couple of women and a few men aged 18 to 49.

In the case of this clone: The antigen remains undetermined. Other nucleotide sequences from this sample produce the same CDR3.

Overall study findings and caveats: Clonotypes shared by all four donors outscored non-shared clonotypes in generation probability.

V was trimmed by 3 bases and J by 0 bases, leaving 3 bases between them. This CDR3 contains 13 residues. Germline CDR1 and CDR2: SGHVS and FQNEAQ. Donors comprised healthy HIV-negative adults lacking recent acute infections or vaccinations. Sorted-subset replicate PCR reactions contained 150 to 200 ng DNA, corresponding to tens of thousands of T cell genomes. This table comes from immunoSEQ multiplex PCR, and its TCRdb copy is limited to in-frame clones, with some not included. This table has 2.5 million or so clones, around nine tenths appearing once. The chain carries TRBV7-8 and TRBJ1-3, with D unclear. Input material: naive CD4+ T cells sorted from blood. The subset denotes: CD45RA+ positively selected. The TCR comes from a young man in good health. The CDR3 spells CASSFGSGNTIYF. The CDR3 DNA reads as TGTGCCAGCAGCTTCGGCTCTGGAAACACCATATATTTT.